This TCR beta chain was documented in a study of spatial heterogeneity in lung cancer. Indicated time point: sample taken at primary tumor resection. Whole RNA obtained from tumor, nontumor lung or frozen PBMC underwent sequencing without sorting. TCRdb re-called the 5' RACE reads through MiXCR, storing one row per CDR3 protein. The top ten clones hold roughly 30% of a sample with around 4,000 distinct CDR3 sequences, under 6% of them seen once. This CDR3 is built from 16 residues. Germline CDR1 reads LGHDT; CDR2 reads YNNKEL (reference sequence). Trimming removed 0 bases from V and 3 bases from J, with 14 bases in between. Study findings and constraints: One measure, the expanded intratumoral alpha and beta TCR count, tracked tumor mutation counts. Ubiquitous expanded TCR counts tracked ubiquitous nonsynonymous mutations; regional expanded TCR counts tracked regional nonsynonymous mutations.

This clonotype was recorded at least ten times. Its antigen remains unidentified. The library was designed around alpha chains, so this beta chain is a stray read whose abundance carries little weight. The specimen was lung tumor tissue, collected at surgery. The origin of this receptor is a female donor with early-stage non-small cell lung cancer. J is TRBJ2-5 and V is TRBV3-1, with D perhaps TRBD1 or TRBD2 (5 bases each). In DNA form, the CDR3 reads TGTGCCAGCAGCCAAGACGGGGCTAGCTACGAAGAGACCCAGTACTTC. Protein sequence: CASSQDGASYEETQYF.